The clone carrying this T cell receptor beta chain was detected ten times or more. Its specificity is unknown. Of the isolated RNA, all was reverse transcribed, and so the sequenced material was expressed TCRB transcripts. Sequenced by immunoSEQ multiplex PCR; TCRdb stores in-frame clones only, minus some. The sample has under 850,000 clones; 13% are singletons. V lost 4 bases to trimming and J lost 8 bases, with 9 bases between them. The CDR3 extends over 12 amino acids. CDR1 SGHDN and CDR2 FVKESK come from the germline V gene. The data are from a study of beta chain features in type 1 diabetes. Study conclusions and caveats: Within each of all four CD4+ subsets, Type 1 diabetes patients had TCRB CDR3s that were moderately but significantly shorter. There was a possibility that cDNA sequencing over-represented cells with high TCR expression. Patients' naive, central memory and regulatory TCRB repertoires appeared more alike than those of healthy donors.

The rearrangement uses TRBV14 and TRBJ2-1; D gene uncertain. Material for sequencing was naive CD4+ T cells from blood. This TCR came from a man between 18 and 29 years old with type 1 diabetes. CDR3 sequence reads: CASSPQQDEQFF. CDR3 nucleotides: TGTGCCAGCAGCCCTCAACAAGATGAGCAGTTCTTC.